This T cell receptor (beta chain) was profiled in a study of glioma-infiltrating T cells. Study-level points and caveats: Tissue-blood divergence was below expectation in non-neoplastic patients, above in gliomas. CDR3 overlap between tissue and blood was very small.

The V and J ends lost 1 base and 7 bases respectively, with 18 bases between them. Germline V CDR1 and CDR2: SGHRS, YFSETQ. The CDR3 covers 16 residues. Using RNA template, CDR3s of TCR alpha and beta were amplified with iRepertoire arm-PCR. One-step reverse transcription and amplification started from approximately 100-400 ng of tissue mRNA or PBMC total RNA. A single record per CDR3 protein comes from TCRdb applying MiXCR to the multiplex PCR reads. The sample shows under 200,000 distinct CDR3 sequences, over 40% of them seen only once. Of note for this clonotype: Antigen: not known.

The sequenced sample was glioma tissue, nonneoplastic brain tissue, or PBMCs (not recorded which). The clonotype was recovered from a human donor with low-grade glioma or glioblastoma, undergoing nonglioma brain surgery, or in good health (not recorded which). The chain uses TRBV5-1 and TRBJ2-1; no clear D. CDR3 residues: CASSLRPPDNGNEQFF. DNA for the CDR3: TGCGCCAGCAGCTTGAGACCACCGGATAACGGGAATGAGCAGTTCTTC.